The clone carrying this T cell receptor (beta chain) showed up just a few times. Its target is unknown. This sample stems from a study of memory CD4+ T cells and cytomegalovirus serostatus. Study-level findings and limits: Median bootstrapped AUC for CMV status was around 0.95 originally, just under 0.93 US-trained.

The CDR3 has 15 residues. Germline CDR1 reads SGDLS; CDR2 reads YYNGEE. V was shortened by 3 bases and J by 0 bases, with 12 bases between the two germline ends. Single viable CD3+CD4+CD8-CD45RO+ cells were sorted as the memory CD4+ T cells. Only in-frame clones appear in the TCRdb table, and some are missing; sequencing was by immunoSEQ multiplex PCR. This sample carries over 60,000 clones, roughly 80% of them seen once, and the ten largest clones take around 0.9%. The gene calls are TRBV9 and TRBJ1-1; D ambiguous. What was sequenced was memory CD4+ T cells from blood. The sequence was obtained from an adult in good health and CMV-seronegative. The CDR3 DNA follows: TGTGCCAGCAGCGCGACACCTGACATGAACACTGAAGCTTTCTTT. Translation: CASSATPDMNTEAFF.